A single sample gave rise to the 24 T cell receptor beta chains below, sequenced in a study of cytomegalovirus exposure and HLA in healthy donors. Vbeta (60) and Jbeta (13) primers were used in the PCR. Sequencing was performed with immunoSEQ multiplex PCR; in TCRdb, only in-frame clones are kept and a portion is missing. The sample holds 100,000 to 130,000 clones, less than 80% seen once. Sample: PBMCs. The receptors derive from a man aged 25-45 years in good health and CMV-seronegative.

Only a few counts were recorded for this clone. The genes are TRBV6-6 and TRBJ2-3; 10 bases agree with TRBD2. CDR3 size: 16 residues. Germline values: CDR1 MNHNY, CDR2 SVGAGI (reference sequence). V gave up 1 base and J gave up 4 bases; unmatched junction bases: 5. This CDR3 is CASSYLGGTSADTQYF. CDR3 DNA: TGTGCCAGCAGTTACTTAGGCGGGACTAGCGCAGATACGCAGTATTTT.

This clone has more than one count but fewer than ten. This rearrangement joins TRBV19 to TRBJ1-5, with 11 bases identical to TRBD1. The junction had 26 bases not matched to a gene; V was cut back by 5 bases and J by 2 bases. Germline V gives CDR1 LNHDA, CDR2 SQIVND (reference sequence). CDR3 size: 23 residues. CDR3 region: CASSEDPGFGTGGRPLGNQPQHF. The CDR3 DNA reads TGTGCCAGTAGTGAAGACCCGGGGTTTGGGACAGGGGGGAGACCTTTAGGCAATCAGCCCCAGCATTTT.

The chain employs TRBV4-1 and TRBJ1-1; D may be TRBD1 (5 bases). Germline CDR1 is MGHRA and CDR2 is YSYEKL. This CDR3 has 15 residues. V lost 1 base to trimming and J lost 5 bases, with 14 bases between them. The CDR3 spells CASSQGSGGGTEAFF. CDR3 DNA sequence: TGCGCCAGCAGCCAAGGGAGCGGGGGAGGTACTGAAGCTTTCTTT.

The chain employs TRBV9 and TRBJ2-3; D might be TRBD2 (6 bases). Trimming stripped 0 bases from V and 1 base from J, with 15 bases between. The CDR3 has 17 residues. CDR1 and CDR2 (germline): SGDLS, YYNGEE. The CDR3 sequence: CASSVDSGNSGTDTQYF. CDR3 nucleotide sequence: TGTGCCAGCAGCGTAGATAGCGGAAACTCCGGCACAGATACGCAGTATTTT.

The V gene is TRBV28, the J gene TRBJ1-1; 9 bases align to TRBD1. V was clipped by 5 bases and J by 9 bases; unmatched bases: 16. CDR1 is MDHEN and CDR2 is SYDVKM in the germline V gene. The CDR3 totals 16 residues. The CDR3 protein is CASSISHGQGPGKAFF. DNA of the CDR3: TGTGCCAGCAGTATCTCACACGGACAGGGGCCAGGGAAAGCTTTCTTT. Supplemented by reference TRBV28 and TRBJ1-1, the full variable domain reads DVKVTQSSRYLVKRTGEKVFLECVQDMDHENMFWYRQDPGLGLRLIYFSYDVKMKEKGDIPEGYSVSREKKERFSLILESASTNQTSMYLCASSISHGQGPGKAFFGQGTRLTVV.

The chain employs TRBV29-1 and TRBJ2-3; the D gene is possibly TRBD2 (6 bases). This CDR3 region has 14 residues. V was shortened by 4 bases and J by 0 bases, with 11 bases between the two germline ends. Germline V gene data show CDR1 as SQVTM and CDR2 as ANQGSEA. CDR3 sequence reads: CSVVAEFSTDTQYF. Written as DNA, the CDR3 is TGCAGCGTTGTAGCGGAATTTAGCACAGATACGCAGTATTTT.

This chain connects TRBV15 to TRBJ1-3; 9 bases are a match to TRBD1. There are 17 residues in the CDR3. J gave up 3 bases and V 1 base, and 7 bases lay outside the gene matches. Germline V gives CDR1 LNHNV, CDR2 YYDKDF (reference sequence). CDR3 sequence reads: CATSRGPGTGFGNTIYF. The CDR3 DNA sequence: TGTGCCACCAGCAGAGGTCCCGGGACAGGGTTTGGAAACACCATATATTTT.

The rearrangement links TRBV18 to TRBJ1-5, with TRBD1 matching over 7 bases. The germline CDR1 and CDR2 sequences are KGHSH and LQKENI. J was trimmed by 1 base and V by 4 bases; bases with no gene match: 4. The CDR3 is 15 amino acids. This chain's CDR3 is CASSLETGSNQPQHF. As DNA, the CDR3 is TGTGCCAGCTCACTAGAGACAGGGAGCAATCAGCCCCAGCATTTT.

The V call is TRBV7-2, the J call TRBJ1-3; D ambiguous. This CDR3 is 14 amino acids long. Germline lookup yields CDR1 SGHTA and CDR2 FQGNSA. Trimming pared 5 bases from V and 2 bases from J, leaving 10 bases between. CDR3 residues: CASSPWSPGNTIYF. CDR3 nucleotides: TGTGCCAGCAGCCCATGGAGCCCTGGAAACACCATATATTTT.

V gene TRBV27 combines with J gene TRBJ2-3; tentative D call: TRBD1 (5 bases). In germline, CDR1 is MNHEY, CDR2 SMNVEV (reference sequence). V shed 7 bases and J shed 0 bases, with 11 bases lying between them. This CDR3 contains 14 residues. This CDR3 reads CASTGHESTDTQYF. CDR3 DNA: TGTGCCAGCACCGGACACGAAAGCACAGATACGCAGTATTTT.

This chain links TRBV10-3 with TRBJ2-3; 8 nucleotides line up with TRBD2. Germline CDR1 reads ENHRY; CDR2 reads SYGVKD. V lost 2 bases and J lost 1; bases outside the gene matches: 5. This CDR3 is built from 16 residues. The CDR3 DNA sequence: TGTGCCATCAGTGAGGCGGGGGGCCAAGGCACAGATACGCAGTATTTT. Residues: CAISEAGGQGTDTQYF.

The CDR3 bases are TGTGCCAGCAGTTCCCTGGGGGGGACCTTGGGCGATGAGCAGTTCTTC. This translates into CASSSLGGTLGDEQFF. This chain joins TRBV6-5 and TRBJ2-1, with 7 positions matching TRBD2. V dropped 4 bases and J dropped 8; count of bases not matched to a gene: 14. From germline, CDR1 is MNHEY and CDR2 SVGAGI. This CDR3 region has 16 residues.

The chain joins TRBV9 to TRBJ1-2; weak D call: TRBD1 (6 bases). Trimming shortened V by 3 bases and J by 4 bases, and 22 bases separated the two germline ends. The CDR3 consists of 17 residues. Germline V gene data show CDR1 as SGDLS and CDR2 as YYNGEE. The chain's CDR3 is CASSAINTGQPFYGYTF. DNA for the CDR3: TGTGCCAGCAGCGCAATCAACACGGGACAACCTTTCTATGGCTACACCTTC.

This clone was detected once. The CDR3 sequence: CSVGSGSGTQYF. The CDR3 DNA follows: TGCAGCGTTGGTAGCGGGAGTGGGACCCAGTACTTC. The V and J genes are TRBV29-1 and TRBJ2-5; TRBD2 matches 9 bases. The CDR3 has 12 residues. V dropped 4 bases and J dropped 7; count of bases not matched to a gene: 4. Germline V gene data show CDR1 as SQVTM and CDR2 as ANQGSEA. The entire variable domain, with the rest obtained from reference TRBV29-1 and TRBJ2-5, is as follows: SAVISQKPSRDICQRGTSLTIQCQVDSQVTMMFWYRQQPGQSLTLIATANQGSEATYESGFVIDKFPISRPNLTFSTLTVSNMSPEDSSIYLCSVGSGSGTQYFGPGTRLLVL.

The V and J genes are TRBV2 and TRBJ2-2, with 7 positions matching TRBD2. This CDR3 comprises 15 residues. With V trimmed by 6 bases and J by 6 bases, 10 bases remained unmatched. Germline-derived CDR1 and CDR2 are SNHLY and FYNNEI. CDR3 loop: CASSPRGSGAGELFF. CDR3 sequence (DNA): TGTGCCAGCAGCCCCCGCGGGAGTGGCGCCGGGGAGCTGTTTTTT.

The chain links TRBV5-6 to TRBJ1-2, with D possibly being TRBD1 (6 bases). The CDR3 totals 15 residues. The germline V gene has CDR1 SGHDT and CDR2 YYEEEE. Between the trimmed V and J ends, which lost 0 bases and 6 bases, there was a span of 15 bases. The DNA for the CDR3 is TGTGCCAGCAGCTTGGGATCGGTTGGACAGAATGGCTACACCTTC. Translated: CASSLGSVGQNGYTF.

This clone rates as medium-sized. V usage is TRBV2 and J usage is TRBJ2-1; 14 nucleotides match TRBD2. The J segment lost 8 bases and the V segment lost 0 bases, leaving 6 bases of the junction unmatched. Germline values: CDR1 SNHLY, CDR2 FYNNEI. This CDR3 comprises 17 residues. This CDR3 reads CASSEAPGLAGVDEQFF. Here the CDR3 DNA reads TGTGCCAGCAGTGAAGCGCCGGGACTAGCGGGAGTGGATGAGCAGTTCTTC.

This chain connects TRBV5-8 to TRBJ2-5; 7 bases agree with TRBD1. With the DNA end fitting TRBJ2-7 better, the J assignment may be wrong. This CDR3 is 17 amino acids long. The V gene's germline CDR1 is SGHTS and CDR2 YDEGEE. In DNA, the CDR3 is TGTGCCAGCAGCTTTGGGTTTTCACAGGGGACATCCTACGAGCAGTACTTC. Protein product: CASSFGFSQGTSYEQYF.

The J gene is TRBJ2-1, the V gene TRBV5-1; 11 positions agree with TRBD1. V lost 0 bases, J lost 6 bases, and 2 bases stayed unmatched. This CDR3 has 15 amino acids. From germline, CDR1 is SGHRS and CDR2 YFSETQ. In nucleotides, the CDR3 is TGCGCCAGCAGCTTGGGAGGGACAGGGGGCAATGAGCAGTTCTTC. Protein: CASSLGGTGGNEQFF.

This clone was found once. V usage is TRBV28 and J usage is TRBJ1-1, with D perhaps matching TRBD1 (5 bases). This CDR3 region has 14 residues. CDR1 is MDHEN and CDR2 is SYDVKM in the germline V gene. Trimming took 7 bases from V and 0 from J, leaving 12 bases between them. The CDR3 sequence is CASTVTALNTEAFF. The CDR3 DNA reads TGTGCCAGCACTGTGACAGCTCTGAACACTGAAGCTTTCTTT. The full variable domain, in which reference TRBV28 and TRBJ1-1 provide the parts outside the CDR3, is DVKVTQSSRYLVKRTGEKVFLECVQDMDHENMFWYRQDPGLGLRLIYFSYDVKMKEKGDIPEGYSVSREKKERFSLILESASTNQTSMYLCASTVTALNTEAFFGQGTRLTVV.

The chain is built from TRBV5-1 and TRBJ2-5, with TRBD2 identical over 7 bases. Germline lookup yields CDR1 SGHRS and CDR2 YFSETQ. V trimming: 4 bases; J trimming: 2 bases; junction bases outside the gene matches: 8. CDR3 size: 15 residues. Here the CDR3 reads CASSPGLTKQETQYF. The CDR3 region has the DNA TGCGCCAGCAGCCCGGGACTAACTAAGCAAGAGACCCAGTACTTC.

This chain joins TRBV20-1 and TRBJ2-5; tentatively, D is TRBD1 or TRBD2 (5 bases each). The J call is doubtful: the DNA matches TRBJ2-7 better. The germline V gene encodes CDR1 DFQATT and CDR2 SNEGSKA (reference sequence). The CDR3 has 11 amino acids. CDR3 region: CSALGAYEQYF. CDR3 nucleotides: TGCAGTGCTCTGGGGGCCTACGAGCAGTACTTC.

The chain carries TRBV27 and TRBJ2-7; TRBD2 agrees at 8 bases. The germline CDR1 and CDR2 sequences are MNHEY and SMNVEV (reference sequence). V gave up 3 bases and J gave up 7 bases; unmatched junction bases: 20. This CDR3 spans 18 amino acids. In nucleotides, the CDR3 is TGTGCCAGCAGTTTCTTCCCCAGGGTAGCGGGGATTCCCCGGGAGCAGTACTTC. It codes for CASSFFPRVAGIPREQYF.

A few counts support this clone. The chain has TRBV7-9 and TRBJ2-5, with 10 bases matching TRBD1. V trimming: 2 bases; J trimming: 5 bases; junction bases outside the gene matches: 5. The CDR3 runs to 15 residues. CDR1 is SEHNR and CDR2 is FQNEAQ in the germline V gene (reference sequence). CDR3 amino acids: CASSLHGQGGETQYF. CDR3 nucleotides: TGTGCCAGCAGCTTACATGGACAGGGGGGGGAGACCCAGTACTTC. The full variable domain, with the rest looked up from reference TRBV7-9 and TRBJ2-5, is DTGVSQNPRHKITKRGQNVTFRCDPISEHNRLYWYRQTLGQGPEFLTYFQNEAQLEKSRLLSDRFSAERPKGSFSTLEIQRTEQGDSAMYLCASSLHGQGGETQYFGPGTRLLVL.